This T cell receptor beta chain is from a study of early T cells in non-severe SARS-CoV-2 infection. The wider study: Sequencing used unsorted whole-blood bulk RNA, so chains lack pairing.

The TCR library protocol was used to attach unique molecular identifiers. These identifiers were attached to individual cDNA molecules. MiXCR, applied by TCRdb to the 5' RACE reads, yields one record per CDR3 protein. There are about 80,000 distinct CDR3 sequences in the sample; 9% to 14% occur only once, and roughly 2.6% lies in the top ten. Study-level points and caveats: Lookups in VDJdb leaned toward anti-spike CD8 responses and missed private and CD4 specificities.

This clonotype was seen repeatedly, ten times or more. What it recognizes is unknown. The V and J ends lost 4 bases and 2 bases respectively, with 13 bases between them. Germline V CDR1 and CDR2: SGDLS, YYNGEE. The CDR3 consists of 14 residues. Input material: whole blood. The TCR sequence derives from an adult who was a healthcare worker with PCR-confirmed SARS-CoV-2 infection or an uninfected control (not recorded which). The chain combines TRBV9 with TRBJ2-7, with D perhaps TRBD2 (5 bases). DNA of the CDR3: TGTGCCAGCAGCCCCCGGGTCGGGGCCTACGAGCAGTACTTC. Protein product: CASSPRVGAYEQYF.